The rows below give T cell receptor beta chains drawn from one sample of a study of blood T cells in healthy people across ages. TCRdb reprocessed the 5' RACE reads with MiXCR, giving one entry per CDR3 protein. The table records about 690,000 distinct CDR3 sequences, around 38% of them present only once. Sequenced material: blood. These receptors all stem from a man older than 75 in good health. Both conserved end residues are part of each CDR3.

j_gene | v_gene | CDR3aa
TRBJ2-1 | TRBV24-1 | CATSDLGGGDNEQFF
TRBJ1-5 | TRBV6-1 | CASRDRVRGNQPQHF
TRBJ1-3 | TRBV4-1 | CASSQGTARTGRSGNTIYF
TRBJ2-5 | TRBV6-2/TRBV6-3 | CASSYSGRGDGNGQYF
TRBJ1-2 | TRBV6-5 | CASRQTGAYYGYTF
TRBJ2-3 | TRBV27 | CARFVTGRTDTQYF
TRBJ1-1 | TRBV4-1 | CASSQEMNTEAFF
TRBJ2-1 | TRBV7-2 | CASSREAGLGNEQFF
TRBJ2-3 | TRBV7-9 | CASSLAWVGDTQYF
TRBJ2-1 | TRBV29-1 | CSVERQGGVDNEQFF
TRBJ2-5 | TRBV7-9 | CASSNGQTALDEQYF
TRBJ2-4 | TRBV12-3/TRBV12-4 | CASSLRGDGLNIQYF
TRBJ2-3 | TRBV30 | CAWSGLTGKGDTQYF
TRBJ1-1 | TRBV7-8 | CASSRAHMNTEAFF
TRBJ2-1 | TRBV4-1 | CASSQNRGNEQFF
TRBJ2-7 | TRBV20-1 | CSARETSGGAYEQYF
TRBJ1-6 | TRBV27 | CASSLYSGTGESPLHF
- | TRBV29-1 | CSVGTGTSGTFYNEQYF
TRBJ2-5 | TRBV5-8 | CASSFSVRVVETQYF
TRBJ1-4 | TRBV6-2/TRBV6-3 | CASSYSTGKTNEKLFF
TRBJ1-1 | TRBV29-1 | CSGNRGRLNTEAFF
- | TRBV6-2/TRBV6-3 | CASSLLAIEQYF
TRBJ2-5 | TRBV11-2 | CASSLRSAGTRVLYF
TRBJ1-1 | TRBV29-1 | CSVAVLATGAEAFF
TRBJ2-1 | TRBV5-6 | CASRTNRGSYNEQFF
TRBJ2-3 | TRBV20-1 | CSARDQVAEPPDTQYF
TRBJ2-5 | TRBV6-2/TRBV6-3 | CASRGQAQETQYF
- | TRBV9 | CASSAVDLASYEQYF
TRBJ1-1 | TRBV5-5 | CASSPSIQRGTTEAFF
TRBJ2-4 | TRBV5-1 | CASSLEVGSGQYF
TRBJ2-7 | TRBV6-6 | CASSSTYYEQYF
TRBJ1-5 | TRBV21-1 | CASSKGGETYNQPQHF
TRBJ1-5 | TRBV6-2/TRBV6-3 | CASSYSGGGSNQPQHF
TRBJ1-4 | TRBV25-1 | CASRDRSGAPDEKLFF
TRBJ1-1 | TRBV7-9 | CASSLQGMGTAFF
TRBJ2-1 | TRBV10-1 | CASSLASGSHEQFF
TRBJ2-7 | TRBV30 | CAWIVSGREQYF
TRBJ1-2 | TRBV29-1 | CSVEEPGPPYGYTF
TRBJ1-1 | TRBV6-2/TRBV6-3 | CASSYASEAFF
TRBJ1-4 | TRBV7-2 | CASSRTVSNEKLFF
TRBJ1-2 | TRBV29-1 | CSVADSRKAYGYTF